This passage covers 22 T cell receptor beta chains from one sample sequenced in a study of neurological immune-mediated disorders. TCRdb used MiXCR to reprocess the 5' RACE reads, holding one entry per CDR3 protein. The repertoire holds tens of thousands of distinct CDR3 sequences, with less than 4.5% as singletons. The sequenced sample consisted of PBMCs. These receptors came from a man in his thirties or forties with multiple sclerosis.

The sample holds many counts of this clonotype. This rearrangement joins TRBV12-3 or TRBV12-4 to TRBJ2-7; TRBD1 agrees at 7 bases. V was clipped by 3 bases and J by 9 bases; unmatched bases: 11. This CDR3 has 14 amino acids. CDR3 in amino acids: CASSLGPRGWRQYF. CDR3 nucleotide sequence: TGTGCCAGCAGTTTGGGACCCAGGGGGTGGAGGCAGTACTTC.

This clonotype came up many times. The gene calls are TRBV20-1 and TRBJ2-6; 7 nucleotides agree with TRBD1. CDR1 is DFQATT, CDR2 SNEGSKA, per germline (reference sequence). Unmatched junction bases numbered 8, after V lost 6 bases and J lost 9 bases. This CDR3 has 13 amino acids. The DNA for the CDR3 is TGCAGTGCGAGGACAGGTTCCTTCAACGTCCTGACTTTC. This sequence encodes CSARTGSFNVLTF.

This clonotype was detected ten times or more. This chain links TRBV5-1 with TRBJ2-1, with 7 bases aligning to TRBD1. The CDR3 is made up of 15 amino acids. Germline-derived CDR1 and CDR2 are SGHRS and YFSETQ. Germline trimming cut 4 bases from V and 1 base from J; bases unmatched to any gene: 5. CDR3 sequence: CASSPNRGSYNEQFF. CDR3 in DNA: TGCGCCAGCAGCCCCAACAGGGGATCCTACAATGAGCAGTTCTTC.

This clonotype has a count of ten or more. The CDR3 region has the DNA TGTGCCAGCAGTCAGTCCGGGACAGGGGGTAGCAATCAGCCCCAGCATTTT. It codes for CASSQSGTGGSNQPQHF. The chain uses TRBV12-3 or TRBV12-4 and TRBJ1-5; 11 bases are shared with TRBD1. V lost 5 bases, J lost 0 bases, and 6 bases stayed unmatched. The CDR3 covers 17 residues.

This clonotype was seen ten or more times. The chain combines TRBV29-1 with TRBJ2-1; possible D gene TRBD2, 5 bases. The CDR3 sequence is 13 residues long. V lost 4 bases to trimming and J lost 0 bases, with 7 bases between them. Germline V gene data show CDR1 as SQVTM and CDR2 as ANQGSEA. CDR3 sequence: CSVGGSSYNEQFF. The CDR3 DNA reads TGCAGCGTTGGAGGGAGCTCCTACAATGAGCAGTTCTTC.

This clonotype was counted at least ten times. The V gene is TRBV7-6, the J gene TRBJ2-7; 7 nucleotides agree with TRBD2. Germline V gene lookup returns CDR1 SGHVS and CDR2 FNYEAQ. Germline trimming cut 7 bases from V and 3 bases from J; bases unmatched to any gene: 6. CDR3 length equals 13 residues. CDR3 region: CASTPGGSYEQYF. CDR3 sequence (DNA): TGTGCCAGCACCCCAGGCGGGAGCTACGAGCAGTACTTC. Full variable domain (rest looked up from reference TRBV7-6 and TRBJ2-7): GAGVSQSPRYKVTKRGQDVALRCDPISGHVSLYWYRQALGQGPEFLTYFNYEAQQDKSGLPNDRFSAERPEGSISTLTIQRTEQRDSAMYRCASTPGGSYEQYFGPGTRLTVT.

This clonotype occurred many times. The chain links TRBV20-1 to TRBJ1-4, with D tentatively TRBD1 (6 bases). The CDR3 is made up of 12 amino acids. The germline V and J ends were trimmed by 4 bases and 7 bases, with 10 bases remaining between them. CDR1 DFQATT and CDR2 SNEGSKA come from the germline V gene (reference sequence). The chain's CDR3 is CSAKQGGEKLFF. CDR3 bases: TGCAGTGCTAAACAGGGTGGTGAAAAACTGTTTTTT.

This clonotype was picked up many times. The rearrangement uses TRBV3-1 and TRBJ2-1, with 10 bases lining up with TRBD2. V was pared by 4 bases and J by 6 bases, with 6 bases of the junction left unmatched. The CDR3 consists of 15 residues. Per the germline V gene, CDR1 is LGHDT and CDR2 is YNNKEL (reference sequence). CDR3 residues: CASSPLAGEGNEQFF. The CDR3 bases are TGTGCCAGCAGCCCCCTAGCGGGGGAGGGCAATGAGCAGTTCTTC.

Ten or more counts support this clonotype. The V and J genes are TRBV20-1 and TRBJ2-7, with D tentatively TRBD2 (6 bases). V was cut by 3 bases and J by 4 bases, with 16 bases left in between. This CDR3 has 14 residues. Germline V CDR1 and CDR2: DFQATT, SNEGSKA (reference sequence). CDR3 DNA: TGCAGTGCTAGTCCGAACCTCCGGGGGTACGAGCAGTACTTC. This codes for CSASPNLRGYEQYF.

This clonotype was observed at least ten times. The chain links TRBV7-8 to TRBJ2-1; D uncertain. In germline, CDR1 is SGHVS, CDR2 FQNEAQ. CDR3 length equals 14 residues. The ends were cut back, 0 bases at V and 5 bases at J, with 8 bases in the middle. The CDR3 here is CASSLATGHNEQFF. The CDR3 nucleotides read TGTGCCAGCAGCTTAGCGACTGGCCACAATGAGCAGTTCTTC.

The chain joins TRBV19 to TRBJ1-5; D is ambiguous. Germline assignment: CDR1 LNHDA and CDR2 SQIVND (reference sequence). The CDR3 length is 14 residues. Trimming cost V 9 bases and J 1 base, with 13 bases left between them. The CDR3 reads CASCVAGSNQPQHF. The CDR3 bases are TGTGCCAGCTGTGTCGCGGGGAGCAATCAGCCCCAGCATTTT.

This clonotype was counted at least ten times. This rearrangement joins TRBV20-1 to TRBJ2-3, with 9 bases that match TRBD1. V lost 1 base and J lost 6; bases outside the gene matches: 5. CDR1 and CDR2 (germline): DFQATT, SNEGSKA (reference sequence). This CDR3 is built from 14 residues. The CDR3 region has the DNA TGCAGTGCTAGAGTAACAGGGGGCGCGGATACGCAGTATTTT. As protein: CSARVTGGADTQYF.

This clonotype was counted ten times or more. The chain has TRBV20-1 and TRBJ1-2, with 7 bases identical to TRBD1. The germline V gene encodes CDR1 DFQATT and CDR2 SNEGSKA (reference sequence). V gave up 6 bases and J gave up 2 bases; unmatched junction bases: 6. The CDR3 loop spans 13 amino acids. CDR3: CSAPRTGNYGYTF. The CDR3 nucleotides read TGCAGTGCCCCGAGGACAGGAAACTATGGCTACACCTTC.

This clonotype was picked up many times. This chain links TRBV12-3 or TRBV12-4 with TRBJ1-1, with D possibly matching TRBD1 (5 bases). Trimming cost V 3 bases and J 5 bases, with 13 bases left between them. CDR3 size: 14 residues. Here the CDR3 reads CASSFRGTGTEAFF. The CDR3 DNA sequence: TGTGCCAGCAGTTTCCGGGGGACCGGAACTGAAGCTTTCTTT.

This clonotype was seen only a few times. The chain has TRBV12-3 or TRBV12-4 and TRBJ1-1; D remains ambiguous. Trimming shortened V by 3 bases and J by 1 base, and 12 bases separated the two germline ends. The CDR3 sequence is 15 residues long. CDR3 loop: CASSFVSLGNTEAFF. The CDR3 DNA reads as TGTGCCAGCAGTTTTGTGAGTTTAGGGAACACTGAAGCTTTCTTT.

This clonotype was detected many times. The rearrangement joins TRBV5-1 to TRBJ1-4; no definite D call. Germline lookup yields CDR1 SGHRS and CDR2 YFSETQ. The germline V and J ends were trimmed by 5 bases and 3 bases, with 14 bases remaining between them. This CDR3 contains 15 residues. The CDR3 sequence: CASSRTPGSNEKLFF. The CDR3 DNA reads as TGCGCCAGCAGTAGAACACCGGGTTCTAATGAAAAACTGTTTTTT.

There are many counts of this clonotype. The chain couples TRBV20-1 to TRBJ2-3; D ambiguous. CDR3 length equals 13 residues. V was trimmed by 3 bases and J by 2 bases, leaving 9 bases between them. The V gene's germline CDR1 is DFQATT and CDR2 SNEGSKA (reference sequence). The CDR3 loop is CSARRGLTDTQYF. The CDR3 DNA follows: TGCAGTGCTAGGCGAGGCCTCACAGATACGCAGTATTTT.

This clonotype occurred many times. The chain is built from TRBV4-1 and TRBJ1-1; D is unresolved. Germline V CDR1 and CDR2: MGHRA, YSYEKL. The CDR3 has 14 residues. V was clipped by 3 bases and J by 1 base, with 9 bases between them. CDR3 in DNA: TGCGCCAGCAGCCAGTTCGACCGGAACACTGAAGCTTTCTTT. It yields the protein CASSQFDRNTEAFF.

The chain couples TRBV7-3 to TRBJ2-3; 10 bases are shared with TRBD1. The CDR3 runs 13 residues. The V gene end was trimmed by 5 bases and the J gene end by 12 bases; junction bases not matched to a gene: 8. The V gene's germline CDR1 is SGHTA and CDR2 FQGTGA. The CDR3 here is CASSARDRGAQYF. The CDR3, as DNA: TGTGCCAGCAGCGCCCGGGACAGGGGAGCTCAGTATTTT.

This clonotype was seen repeatedly, ten times or more. The chain carries TRBV5-1 and TRBJ1-1; D possibly corresponds to TRBD1 (5 bases). The germline V gene encodes CDR1 SGHRS and CDR2 YFSETQ. V was trimmed by 4 bases and J by 1 base, leaving 11 bases between them. This CDR3 is built from 14 residues. This CDR3 reads CASSLEGRNTEAFF. In nucleotides, the CDR3 is TGCGCCAGCAGCCTCGAGGGACGGAACACTGAAGCTTTCTTT.

This clonotype was observed at least ten times. The rearrangement links TRBV12-3 or TRBV12-4 to TRBJ2-7; D possibly corresponds to TRBD2 (5 bases). The V and J ends lost 6 bases and 3 bases respectively, with 9 bases between them. The CDR3 has 12 residues. CDR3 sequence (DNA): TGTGCCAGCAGGTTCGGGATCTACGAGCAGTACTTC. It translates to CASRFGIYEQYF.

In this sample, this clonotype turned up many times. The chain recombines TRBV7-2 with TRBJ2-5; 10 bases fit TRBD1. The germline V gene has CDR1 SGHTA and CDR2 FQGNSA. The junction had 7 bases not matched to a gene; V was cut back by 6 bases and J by 6 bases. The CDR3 sequence is 14 residues long. CDR3 in DNA: TGTGCCAGCAGTACCGGGACAGGGGTTCAGACCCAGTACTTC. It specifies CASSTGTGVQTQYF.